A selection of T cell receptor beta chains follows, all from one sample in a study of blood T cell repertoires in COVID-19. Data came from immunoSEQ multiplex PCR; TCRdb stores just in-frame clones and leaves some out. The sample includes 150,000 to 200,000 clones, 70% to 90% of them seen just once. The sequenced sample consisted of peripheral blood. These receptors all stem from a woman aged 55 to 70 with COVID-19, enrolled during active disease. Both conserved end residues are part of each CDR3. A D gene is named only where the DNA matches it firmly. Only part of the rows carry a size: once, few, many, or a class if the clone is expanded.

v_gene: TRBV30
abundance: NA
j_gene: TRBJ2-5
d_gene: TRBD2
CDR3aa: CAWSEAIGTSGGQETQYF
CDR3nt: TGTGCCTGGAGTGAAGCGATCGGGACTAGCGGAGGCCAAGAGACCCAGTACTTC

v_gene: TRBV24-1
abundance: NA
j_gene: TRBJ2-5
d_gene: NA
CDR3aa: CATSDRDLGLETQYF
CDR3nt: TGTGCCACCAGTGATCGTGACTTGGGACTAGAGACCCAGTACTTC

v_gene: TRBV5-6
abundance: once
j_gene: TRBJ2-7
d_gene: TRBD1
CDR3aa: CASSRTGAYEQYF
CDR3nt: TGTGCCAGCAGCAGGACAGGGGCCTACGAGCAGTACTTC

v_gene: TRBV15
abundance: NA
j_gene: TRBJ1-6
d_gene: NA
CDR3aa: CATSRVLYNSPLHF
CDR3nt: TGTGCCACCAGCAGAGTTCTCTATAATTCACCCCTCCACTTT

v_gene: TRBV11-2
abundance: NA
j_gene: TRBJ1-5
d_gene: NA
CDR3aa: CASSLDSGGLQPQHF
CDR3nt: TGTGCCAGCAGCTTAGATAGCGGAGGCCTCCAGCCCCAGCATTTT

v_gene: TRBV7-2
abundance: NA
j_gene: TRBJ2-5
d_gene: TRBD1
CDR3aa: CASSLPRQGARETQYF
CDR3nt: TGTGCCAGCAGCTTACCCCGACAGGGGGCTAGAGAGACCCAGTACTTC

v_gene: TRBV14
abundance: once
j_gene: TRBJ2-3
d_gene: NA
CDR3aa: CASSHTSTDTQYF
CDR3nt: TGTGCCAGCAGTCATACTTCCACAGATACGCAGTATTTT

v_gene: TRBV7-2
abundance: once
j_gene: TRBJ1-2
d_gene: NA
CDR3aa: CASSLKHPYGYTF
CDR3nt: TGTGCCAGCAGCTTAAAACACCCCTATGGCTACACCTTC

v_gene: TRBV9
abundance: few
j_gene: TRBJ1-1
d_gene: TRBD1
CDR3aa: CASTKDRVGTEAFF
CDR3nt: TGTGCCAGCACCAAAGACAGGGTAGGGACTGAAGCTTTCTTT

v_gene: TRBV28
abundance: NA
j_gene: TRBJ2-1
d_gene: NA
CDR3aa: CASSTPGWGTSSYNEQFF
CDR3nt: TGTGCCAGCAGTACCCCCGGGTGGGGCACATCCTCCTACAATGAGCAGTTCTTC

v_gene: TRBV28
abundance: once
j_gene: TRBJ2-5
d_gene: NA
CDR3aa: CASRLQGQETQYF
CDR3nt: TGTGCCAGCAGGTTACAGGGCCAAGAGACCCAGTACTTC

v_gene: TRBV7-9
abundance: NA
j_gene: TRBJ1-1
d_gene: NA
CDR3aa: CASSLAQGTEAFF
CDR3nt: TGTGCCAGCAGCTTAGCGCAGGGGACTGAAGCTTTCTTT

v_gene: TRBV6-2/TRBV6-3
abundance: NA
j_gene: TRBJ2-1
d_gene: TRBD2
CDR3aa: CASSYSKPGLAVHHEQFF
CDR3nt: TGTGCCAGCAGTTACTCAAAACCGGGACTAGCGGTACATCATGAGCAGTTCTTC

v_gene: TRBV5-1
abundance: NA
j_gene: TRBJ2-3
d_gene: NA
CDR3aa: CASSPRGIDGTDTQYF
CDR3nt: TGCGCCAGCAGCCCCCGAGGGATTGACGGCACAGATACGCAGTATTTT

v_gene: TRBV14
abundance: NA
j_gene: TRBJ2-1
d_gene: TRBD2
CDR3aa: CASSRTSGHNEQFF
CDR3nt: TGTGCCAGCAGTAGGACTAGCGGCCACAATGAGCAGTTCTTC

v_gene: TRBV4-3
abundance: NA
j_gene: TRBJ1-1
d_gene: NA
CDR3aa: CASSQGSEGIGAFF
CDR3nt: TGCGCCAGCAGCCAAGGCAGCGAAGGCATTGGAGCTTTCTTT

v_gene: TRBV6-1
abundance: once
j_gene: TRBJ2-3
d_gene: NA
CDR3aa: CASSEETTDTQYF
CDR3nt: TGTGCCAGCAGTGAAGAAACAACAGATACGCAGTATTTT

v_gene: TRBV5-1
abundance: NA
j_gene: TRBJ2-2
d_gene: TRBD2
CDR3aa: CASRLAADSGELFF
CDR3nt: TGCGCCAGCAGACTAGCGGCAGACAGCGGGGAGCTGTTTTTT

v_gene: TRBV19
abundance: NA
j_gene: TRBJ1-3
d_gene: NA
CDR3aa: CASSIGVGGDTIYF
CDR3nt: TGTGCCAGTAGTATAGGAGTTGGAGGGGACACCATATATTTT

v_gene: TRBV11-3
abundance: few
j_gene: TRBJ2-5
d_gene: TRBD2
CDR3aa: CASAASGKETQYF
CDR3nt: TGTGCCAGCGCCGCGAGCGGGAAAGAGACCCAGTACTTC

v_gene: TRBV5-6
abundance: NA
j_gene: TRBJ1-4
d_gene: TRBD1
CDR3aa: CASSPWDRGNEKLFF
CDR3nt: TGTGCCAGCAGCCCGTGGGACAGGGGAAATGAAAAACTGTTTTTT

v_gene: TRBV6-2/TRBV6-3
abundance: NA
j_gene: TRBJ2-1
d_gene: TRBD2
CDR3aa: CASSQVAGSHHEQFF
CDR3nt: TGTGCCAGCAGTCAGGTAGCGGGGTCCCACCATGAGCAGTTCTTC

v_gene: TRBV2
abundance: NA
j_gene: TRBJ1-1
d_gene: NA
CDR3aa: CASSEEYTNTEAFF
CDR3nt: TGTGCCAGCAGTGAAGAATACACAAACACTGAAGCTTTCTTT

v_gene: TRBV18
abundance: NA
j_gene: TRBJ1-5
d_gene: TRBD1
CDR3aa: CASSPSTGTGGQPQHF
CDR3nt: TGTGCCAGCTCCCCCTCTACCGGGACAGGGGGGCAGCCCCAGCATTTT

v_gene: TRBV15
abundance: NA
j_gene: TRBJ2-7
d_gene: TRBD1
CDR3aa: CATSRGDRSSYEQYF
CDR3nt: TGTGCCACCAGCAGAGGGGACAGGAGCTCCTACGAGCAGTACTTC

v_gene: TRBV21-1
abundance: NA
j_gene: TRBJ2-7
d_gene: NA
CDR3aa: CASSKGQRSYEQYF
CDR3nt: TGTGCCAGCAGCAAGGGACAGCGTTCCTACGAGCAGTACTTC

v_gene: TRBV2
abundance: NA
j_gene: TRBJ1-5
d_gene: NA
CDR3aa: CASKLEGNQPQHF
CDR3nt: TGTGCCAGCAAATTGGAGGGAAATCAGCCCCAGCATTTT

v_gene: TRBV6-2/TRBV6-3
abundance: NA
j_gene: TRBJ1-5
d_gene: TRBD1
CDR3aa: CASSYSGGRRQPQHF
CDR3nt: TGTGCCAGCAGTTACTCAGGGGGCAGGCGACAGCCCCAGCATTTT

v_gene: TRBV4-3
abundance: NA
j_gene: TRBJ1-2
d_gene: NA
CDR3aa: CASSPERGYGYTF
CDR3nt: TGCGCCAGCAGCCCCGAAAGGGGCTATGGCTACACCTTC

v_gene: TRBV6-5
abundance: once
j_gene: TRBJ1-1
d_gene: NA
CDR3aa: CASSYGPGPEAFF
CDR3nt: TGTGCCAGCAGTTATGGTCCGGGTCCAGAAGCTTTCTTT

v_gene: TRBV29-1
abundance: NA
j_gene: TRBJ2-1
d_gene: NA
CDR3aa: CSVEAPEGARFNEQFF
CDR3nt: TGCAGCGTTGAAGCCCCGGAGGGGGCGCGATTCAATGAGCAGTTCTTC

v_gene: TRBV6-2/TRBV6-3
abundance: NA
j_gene: TRBJ2-3
d_gene: TRBD2
CDR3aa: CASSYTGTSGRVQDTQYF
CDR3nt: TGTGCCAGCAGTTACACCGGGACTAGCGGGAGAGTGCAGGATACGCAGTATTTT

v_gene: TRBV13
abundance: NA
j_gene: TRBJ1-3
d_gene: TRBD1
CDR3aa: CASSHRGRLEPSSGNTIYF
CDR3nt: TGTGCCAGCAGCCACAGGGGCCGACTAGAACCAAGCTCTGGAAACACCATATATTTT

v_gene: TRBV3-1/TRBV3-2
abundance: NA
j_gene: TRBJ2-7
d_gene: TRBD2
CDR3aa: CASSRTSGISLMGEQYF
CDR3nt: TGTGCCAGCAGCCGGACTAGCGGGATATCTCTAATGGGGGAGCAGTACTTC

v_gene: TRBV28
abundance: NA
j_gene: TRBJ1-2
d_gene: NA
CDR3aa: CASSQGKRGYTF
CDR3nt: TGTGCCAGCAGCCAGGGTAAACGCGGCTACACCTTC

v_gene: TRBV7-2
abundance: NA
j_gene: TRBJ2-7
d_gene: TRBD2
CDR3aa: CASSLGGLAFPYEQYF
CDR3nt: TGTGCCAGCAGCTTAGGGGGACTAGCGTTCCCCTACGAGCAGTACTTC

v_gene: TRBV5-4
abundance: once
j_gene: TRBJ2-2
d_gene: NA
CDR3aa: CASSLRGELFF
CDR3nt: TGTGCCAGCAGCCTGAGGGGGGAGCTGTTTTTT

v_gene: TRBV25-1
abundance: once
j_gene: TRBJ2-1
d_gene: TRBD2
CDR3aa: CASGVAGIWVNEQFF
CDR3nt: TGTGCCAGCGGTGTAGCGGGAATATGGGTCAATGAGCAGTTCTTC

v_gene: TRBV7-2
abundance: NA
j_gene: TRBJ1-4
d_gene: NA
CDR3aa: CASSSFGQYEKLFF
CDR3nt: TGTGCCAGCAGCTCCTTCGGACAGTATGAAAAACTGTTTTTT

v_gene: TRBV6-2/TRBV6-3
abundance: once
j_gene: TRBJ1-5
d_gene: NA
CDR3aa: CASSLGANSNQPQHF
CDR3nt: TGTGCCAGCAGCTTGGGAGCAAATAGCAATCAGCCCCAGCATTTT

v_gene: TRBV7-7
abundance: NA
j_gene: TRBJ1-1
d_gene: NA
CDR3aa: CASSPIDRNTEAFF
CDR3nt: TGTGCTAGCAGCCCCATCGACAGGAACACTGAAGCTTTCTTT

v_gene: TRBV5-1
abundance: few
j_gene: TRBJ2-7
d_gene: NA
CDR3aa: CASSLRQSYEQYF
CDR3nt: TGCGCCAGCAGCTTGCGTCAGTCCTACGAGCAGTACTTC

v_gene: TRBV15
abundance: NA
j_gene: TRBJ1-1
d_gene: TRBD1
CDR3aa: CATSRGTGGTEAFF
CDR3nt: TGTGCCACCAGCAGAGGGACAGGGGGCACTGAAGCTTTCTTT

v_gene: TRBV3-1/TRBV3-2
abundance: once
j_gene: TRBJ1-2
d_gene: TRBD1
CDR3aa: CASSQVQGNYGYTF
CDR3nt: TGTGCCAGCAGCCAAGTACAGGGGAACTATGGCTACACCTTC

v_gene: TRBV5-1
abundance: NA
j_gene: TRBJ1-5
d_gene: NA
CDR3aa: CASSLTGYQPQHF
CDR3nt: TGCGCCAGCAGCTTGACAGGGTACCAGCCCCAGCATTTT

v_gene: TRBV30
abundance: NA
j_gene: TRBJ2-7
d_gene: TRBD1
CDR3aa: CAWKVTTGGSYEQYF
CDR3nt: TGTGCCTGGAAAGTTACGACAGGGGGTTCCTACGAGCAGTACTTC

v_gene: TRBV7-9
abundance: NA
j_gene: TRBJ1-2
d_gene: NA
CDR3aa: CASSFFAGKYTF
CDR3nt: TGTGCCAGCAGCTTTTTCGCAGGGAAGTACACCTTC

v_gene: TRBV30
abundance: NA
j_gene: TRBJ1-5
d_gene: TRBD1
CDR3aa: CAWSGTGEQPQHF
CDR3nt: TGTGCCTGGAGCGGGACAGGGGAGCAGCCCCAGCATTTT

v_gene: TRBV10-3
abundance: once
j_gene: TRBJ2-3
d_gene: TRBD2
CDR3aa: CAIRPGLAGGHPDTQYF
CDR3nt: TGTGCCATCAGGCCGGGACTAGCGGGAGGGCACCCAGATACGCAGTATTTT

v_gene: TRBV4-1
abundance: NA
j_gene: TRBJ2-2
d_gene: TRBD1
CDR3aa: CASSAHRQGIGELFF
CDR3nt: TGCGCCAGCAGCGCGCATAGACAGGGGATCGGGGAGCTGTTTTTT

v_gene: TRBV7-2
abundance: once
j_gene: TRBJ2-5
d_gene: TRBD2
CDR3aa: CASSVGTSGRGETQYF
CDR3nt: TGTGCCAGCAGCGTCGGGACTAGCGGGAGGGGGGAGACCCAGTACTTC

v_gene: TRBV10-1
abundance: NA
j_gene: TRBJ2-2
d_gene: TRBD2
CDR3aa: CASSESTSGGTGELFF
CDR3nt: TGCGCCAGCAGTGAGTCTACTAGCGGCGGAACCGGGGAGCTGTTTTTT